Here is one T cell receptor beta chain with its context. Its antigen is undetermined. Germline V gene sequence: CDR1 SQVTM, CDR2 ANQGSEA. The CDR3 consists of 12 residues. Libraries of TCR beta chains were produced by 5' RACE (UMI-labeled). TCRdb reprocessed the 5' RACE reads, keeping one entry per CDR3 protein, no DNA. Recorded here are 7,000 to 9,500 distinct CDR3 sequences; the top ten clones represent roughly 25%. This entry belongs to a study of human CD8 memory T cell subsets. The PBMC came from buffy coats of healthy donors. Study-wide results and limits: From the Chao1 estimates, stem-like memory T cells appeared to be more diverse than precursor exhausted T cells.

The sequenced sample was CD8+ T cells from PBMCs. The sequence came from a human donor in good health. This chain joins TRBV29-1 and TRBJ1-1; TCRdb's assignment of TRBD1 cannot be checked, as there is no DNA. CDR3 region: CSVPGQGRVAFF.